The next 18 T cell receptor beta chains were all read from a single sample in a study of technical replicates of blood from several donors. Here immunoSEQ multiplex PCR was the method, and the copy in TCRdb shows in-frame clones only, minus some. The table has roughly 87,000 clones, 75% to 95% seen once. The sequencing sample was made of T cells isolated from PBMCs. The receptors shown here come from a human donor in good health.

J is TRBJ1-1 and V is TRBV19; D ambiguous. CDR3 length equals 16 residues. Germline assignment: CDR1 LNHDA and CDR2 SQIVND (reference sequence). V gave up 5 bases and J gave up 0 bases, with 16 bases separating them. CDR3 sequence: CASSRSTSTMNTEAFF. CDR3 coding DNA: TGTGCCAGTAGTCGCTCGACGAGTACTATGAACACTGAAGCTTTCTTT. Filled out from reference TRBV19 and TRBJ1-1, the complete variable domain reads DGGITQSPKYLFRKEGQNVTLSCEQNLNHDAMYWYRQDPGQGLRLIYYSQIVNDFQKGDIAEGYSVSREKKESFPLTVTSAQKNPTAFYLCASSRSTSTMNTEAFFGQGTRLTVV.

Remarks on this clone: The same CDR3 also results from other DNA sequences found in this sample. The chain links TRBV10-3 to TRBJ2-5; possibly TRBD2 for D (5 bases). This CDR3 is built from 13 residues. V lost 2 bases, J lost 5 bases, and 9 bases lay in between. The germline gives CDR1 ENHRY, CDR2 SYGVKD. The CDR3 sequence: CAISESRGETQYF. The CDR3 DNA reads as TGTGCCATCAGTGAGAGCCGAGGGGAGACCCAGTACTTC.

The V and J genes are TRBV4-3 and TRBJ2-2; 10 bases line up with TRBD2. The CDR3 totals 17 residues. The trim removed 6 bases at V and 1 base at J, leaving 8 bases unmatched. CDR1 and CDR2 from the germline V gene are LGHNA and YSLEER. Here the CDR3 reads CASRRGLAEQNTGELFF. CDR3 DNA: TGCGCCAGCAGACGCGGACTAGCGGAGCAGAACACCGGGGAGCTGTTTTTT.

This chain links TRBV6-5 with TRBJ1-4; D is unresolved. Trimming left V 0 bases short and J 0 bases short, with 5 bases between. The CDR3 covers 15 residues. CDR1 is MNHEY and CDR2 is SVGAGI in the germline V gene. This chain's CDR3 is CASSYSRATNEKLFF. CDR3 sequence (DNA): TGTGCCAGCAGTTACTCGAGGGCAACTAATGAAAAACTGTTTTTT.

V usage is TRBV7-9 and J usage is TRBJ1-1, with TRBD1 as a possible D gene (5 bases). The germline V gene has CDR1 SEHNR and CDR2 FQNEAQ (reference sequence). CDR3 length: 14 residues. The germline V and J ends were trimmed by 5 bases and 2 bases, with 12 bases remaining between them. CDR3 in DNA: TGTGCCAGCAGCCATGGGAGGGGCAACACTGAAGCTTTCTTT. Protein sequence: CASSHGRGNTEAFF.

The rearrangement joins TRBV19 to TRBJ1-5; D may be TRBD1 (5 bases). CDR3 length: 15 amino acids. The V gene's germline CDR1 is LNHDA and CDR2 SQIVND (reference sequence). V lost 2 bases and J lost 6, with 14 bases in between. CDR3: CASSISPGSGQPQHF. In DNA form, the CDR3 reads TGTGCCAGTAGTATATCTCCAGGGTCGGGTCAGCCCCAGCATTTT.

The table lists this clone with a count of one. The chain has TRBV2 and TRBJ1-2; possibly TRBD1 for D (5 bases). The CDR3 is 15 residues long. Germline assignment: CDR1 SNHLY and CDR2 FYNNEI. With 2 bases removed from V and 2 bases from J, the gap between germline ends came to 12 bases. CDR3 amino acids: CASSESRVGNYGYTF. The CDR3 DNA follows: TGTGCCAGCAGTGAATCCAGGGTTGGAAACTATGGCTACACCTTC.

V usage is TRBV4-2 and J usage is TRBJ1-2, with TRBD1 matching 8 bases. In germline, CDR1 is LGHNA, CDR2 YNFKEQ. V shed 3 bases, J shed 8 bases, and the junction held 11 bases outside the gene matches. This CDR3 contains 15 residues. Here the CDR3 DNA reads TGTGCCAGCAGCCACATACAGACAGGGGCTCTGGGCTACACCTTC. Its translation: CASSHIQTGALGYTF.

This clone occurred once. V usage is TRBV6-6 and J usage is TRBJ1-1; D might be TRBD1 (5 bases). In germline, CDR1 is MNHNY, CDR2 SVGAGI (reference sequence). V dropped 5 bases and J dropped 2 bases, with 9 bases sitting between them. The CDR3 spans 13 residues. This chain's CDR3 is CASSMTENTEAFF. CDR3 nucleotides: TGTGCCAGCAGTATGACAGAAAACACTGAAGCTTTCTTT.

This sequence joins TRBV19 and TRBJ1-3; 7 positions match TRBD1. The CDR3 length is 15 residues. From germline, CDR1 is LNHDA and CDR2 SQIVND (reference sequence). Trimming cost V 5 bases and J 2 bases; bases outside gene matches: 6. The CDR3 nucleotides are TGTGCCAGTAGTCCTACAGGGGAAACTGGAAACACCATATATTTT. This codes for CASSPTGETGNTIYF.

The CDR3 loop reads CASSMGQGASAQPQHF. DNA of the CDR3: TGTGCCAGCAGCATGGGACAGGGGGCGTCAGCTCAGCCCCAGCATTTT. V and J are TRBV7-9 and TRBJ1-5; TRBD1 matches 12 bases. V lost 5 bases, J lost 6 bases, and 8 bases stayed unmatched. From germline, CDR1 is SEHNR and CDR2 FQNEAQ (reference sequence). CDR3 size: 16 residues.

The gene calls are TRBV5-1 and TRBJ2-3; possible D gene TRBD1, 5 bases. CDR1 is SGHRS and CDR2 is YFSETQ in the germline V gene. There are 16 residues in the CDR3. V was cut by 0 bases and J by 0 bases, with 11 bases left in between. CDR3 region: CASSLEGAFSTDTQYF. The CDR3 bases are TGCGCCAGCAGCTTGGAAGGGGCGTTCAGCACAGATACGCAGTATTTT.

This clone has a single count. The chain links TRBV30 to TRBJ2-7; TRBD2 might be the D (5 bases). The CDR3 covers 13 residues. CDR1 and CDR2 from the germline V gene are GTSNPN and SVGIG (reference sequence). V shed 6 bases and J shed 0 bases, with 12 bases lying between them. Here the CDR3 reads CACQPAASYEQYF. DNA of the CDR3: TGTGCCTGCCAGCCAGCGGCCTCCTACGAGCAGTACTTC.

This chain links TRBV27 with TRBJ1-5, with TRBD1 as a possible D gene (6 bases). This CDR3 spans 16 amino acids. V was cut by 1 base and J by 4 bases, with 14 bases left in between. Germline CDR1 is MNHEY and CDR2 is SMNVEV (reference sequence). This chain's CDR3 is CASSLLPGTTNQPQHF. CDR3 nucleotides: TGTGCCAGCAGTTTATTACCGGGGACAACGAATCAGCCCCAGCATTTT.

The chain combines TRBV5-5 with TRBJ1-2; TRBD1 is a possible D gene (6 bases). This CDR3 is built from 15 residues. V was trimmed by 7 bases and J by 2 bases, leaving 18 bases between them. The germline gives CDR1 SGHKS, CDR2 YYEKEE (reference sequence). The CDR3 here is CASERAGETNYGYTF. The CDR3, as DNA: TGTGCCAGCGAGCGAGCAGGGGAGACCAACTATGGCTACACCTTC.

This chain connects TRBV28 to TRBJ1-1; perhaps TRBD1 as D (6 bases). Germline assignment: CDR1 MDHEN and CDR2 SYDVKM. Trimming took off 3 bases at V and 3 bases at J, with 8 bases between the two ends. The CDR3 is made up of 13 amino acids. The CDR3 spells CASSFRTDTEAFF. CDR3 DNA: TGTGCCAGCAGTTTCCGGACAGACACTGAAGCTTTCTTT.

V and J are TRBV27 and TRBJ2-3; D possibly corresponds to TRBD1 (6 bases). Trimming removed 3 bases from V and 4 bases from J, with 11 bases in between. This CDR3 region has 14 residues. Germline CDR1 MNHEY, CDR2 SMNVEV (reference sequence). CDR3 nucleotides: TGTGCCAGCAGTTTTCGACAGGTCGCAGATACGCAGTATTTT. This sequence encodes CASSFRQVADTQYF.

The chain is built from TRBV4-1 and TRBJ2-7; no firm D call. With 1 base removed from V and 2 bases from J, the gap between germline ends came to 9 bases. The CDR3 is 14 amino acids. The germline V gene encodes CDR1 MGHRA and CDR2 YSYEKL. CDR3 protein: CASSQVLGPYEQYF. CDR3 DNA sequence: TGCGCCAGCAGCCAAGTTCTAGGCCCCTACGAGCAGTACTTC.